This T cell receptor (beta chain) was captured in a study of shared clonotypes between healthy human individuals. Naive CD8 cells comprised CD45RO-negative, CCR7-positively selected cells, excluding terminally differentiated effector memory CD45RA+ cells. Profiled with immunoSEQ multiplex PCR; TCRdb holds only in-frame clones, not every one. The profile shows some 2,100,000 clones, about 93% of them singletons. Trimming took 4 bases from V and 6 from J, leaving 11 bases between them. Germline V gene lookup returns CDR1 SGHKS and CDR2 YYEKEE (reference sequence). The CDR3 has 13 amino acids. The sequence was obtained from a man aged 18 to 30 in good health. Some clones in this sample may be carry-over from other donors' samples. This chain uses TRBV5-5 with TRBJ2-1; TRBD2 might be the D (6 bases). Sequencing used naive CD8+ T cells from PBMCs. The CDR3 here is CASSGGTVNEQFF. The CDR3 nucleotides are TGTGCCAGCAGCGGCGGGACTGTCAATGAGCAGTTCTTC. The complete variable domain, with remaining parts taken from reference TRBV5-5 and TRBJ2-1, reads DAGVTQSPTHLIKTRGQQVTLRCSPISGHKSVSWYQQVLGQGPQFIFQYYEKEERGRGNFPDRFSARQFPNYSSELNVNALLLGDSALYLCASSGGTVNEQFFGPGTRLTVL.